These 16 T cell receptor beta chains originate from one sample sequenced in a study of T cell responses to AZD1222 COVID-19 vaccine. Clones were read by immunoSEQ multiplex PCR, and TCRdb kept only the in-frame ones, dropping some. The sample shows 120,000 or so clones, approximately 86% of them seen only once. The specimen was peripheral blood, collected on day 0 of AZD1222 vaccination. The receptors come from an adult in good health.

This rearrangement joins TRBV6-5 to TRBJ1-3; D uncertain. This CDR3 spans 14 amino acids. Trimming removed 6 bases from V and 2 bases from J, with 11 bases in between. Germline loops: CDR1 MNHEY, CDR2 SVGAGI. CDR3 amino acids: CASRSGRTGNTIYF. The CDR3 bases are TGTGCCAGCAGGTCGGGCCGAACTGGAAACACCATATATTTT.

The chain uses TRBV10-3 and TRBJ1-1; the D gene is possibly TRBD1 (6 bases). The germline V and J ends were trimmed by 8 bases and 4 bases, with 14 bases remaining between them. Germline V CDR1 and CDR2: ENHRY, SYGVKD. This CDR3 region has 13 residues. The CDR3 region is CAIQATGVTEAFF. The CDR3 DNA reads TGTGCCATCCAGGCGACAGGCGTCACTGAAGCTTTCTTT.

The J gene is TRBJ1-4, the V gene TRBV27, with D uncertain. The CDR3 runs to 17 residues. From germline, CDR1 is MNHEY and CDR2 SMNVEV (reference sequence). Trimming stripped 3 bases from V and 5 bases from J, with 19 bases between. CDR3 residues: CASSLTSRTILNEKLFF. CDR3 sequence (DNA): TGTGCCAGCAGTTTGACATCGAGGACGATATTGAATGAAAAACTGTTTTTT. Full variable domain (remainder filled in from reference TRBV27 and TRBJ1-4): EAQVTQNPRYLITVTGKKLTVTCSQNMNHEYMSWYRQDPGLGLRQIYYSMNVEVTDKGDVPEGYKVSRKEKRNFPLILESPSPNQTSLYFCASSLTSRTILNEKLFFGSGTQLSVL.

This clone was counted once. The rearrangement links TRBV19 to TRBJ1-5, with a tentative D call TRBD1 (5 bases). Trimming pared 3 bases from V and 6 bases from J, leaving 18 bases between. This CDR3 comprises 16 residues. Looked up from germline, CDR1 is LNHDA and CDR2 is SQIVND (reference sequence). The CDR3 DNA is TGTGCCAGTAGTATCGCCCGAGGGGCGGTGGGTCAGCCCCAGCATTTT. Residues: CASSIARGAVGQPQHF.

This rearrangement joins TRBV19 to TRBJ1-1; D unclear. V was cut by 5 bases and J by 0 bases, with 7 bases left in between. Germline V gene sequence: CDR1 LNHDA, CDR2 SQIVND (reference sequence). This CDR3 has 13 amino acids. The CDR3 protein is CASSSALNTEAFF. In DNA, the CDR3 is TGTGCCAGTAGTTCGGCCTTGAACACTGAAGCTTTCTTT.

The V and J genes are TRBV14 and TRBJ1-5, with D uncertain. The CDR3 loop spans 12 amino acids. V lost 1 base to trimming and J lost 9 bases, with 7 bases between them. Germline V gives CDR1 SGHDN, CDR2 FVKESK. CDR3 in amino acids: CASSQVGGPQHF. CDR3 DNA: TGTGCCAGCAGCCAAGTCGGTGGGCCCCAGCATTTT.

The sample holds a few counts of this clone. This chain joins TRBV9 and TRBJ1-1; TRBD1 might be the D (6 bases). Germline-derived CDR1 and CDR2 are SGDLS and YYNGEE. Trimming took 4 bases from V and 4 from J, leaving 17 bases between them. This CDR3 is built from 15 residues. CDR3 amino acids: CASSYGLGAVTEAFF. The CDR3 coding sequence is TGTGCCAGCAGCTATGGGCTGGGGGCCGTCACTGAAGCTTTCTTT. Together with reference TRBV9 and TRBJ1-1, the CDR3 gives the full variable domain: DSGVTQTPKHLITATGQRVTLRCSPRSGDLSVYWYQQSLDQGLQFLIQYYNGEERAKGNILERFSAQQFPDLHSELNLSSLELGDSALYFCASSYGLGAVTEAFFGQGTRLTVV.

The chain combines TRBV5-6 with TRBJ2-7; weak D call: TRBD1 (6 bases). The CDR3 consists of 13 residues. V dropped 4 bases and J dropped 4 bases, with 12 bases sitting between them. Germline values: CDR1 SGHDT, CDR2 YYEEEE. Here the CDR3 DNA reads TGTGCCAGCAGCGGTTTTAGGGGGTACGAGCAGTACTTC. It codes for CASSGFRGYEQYF.

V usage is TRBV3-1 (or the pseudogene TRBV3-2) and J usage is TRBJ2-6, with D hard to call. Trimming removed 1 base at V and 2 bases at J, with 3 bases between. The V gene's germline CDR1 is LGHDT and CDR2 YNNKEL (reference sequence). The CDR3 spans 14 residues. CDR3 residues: CASSQAAGANVLTF. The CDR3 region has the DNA TGTGCCAGCAGCCAAGCGGCTGGGGCCAACGTCCTGACTTTC.

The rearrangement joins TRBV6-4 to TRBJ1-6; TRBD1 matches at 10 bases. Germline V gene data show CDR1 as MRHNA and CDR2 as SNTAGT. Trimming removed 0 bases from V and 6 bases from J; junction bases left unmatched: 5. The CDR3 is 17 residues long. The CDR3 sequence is CASSDSRDRGGNSPLHF. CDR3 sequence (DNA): TGTGCCAGCAGTGACTCGAGGGACAGGGGTGGTAATTCACCCCTCCACTTT.

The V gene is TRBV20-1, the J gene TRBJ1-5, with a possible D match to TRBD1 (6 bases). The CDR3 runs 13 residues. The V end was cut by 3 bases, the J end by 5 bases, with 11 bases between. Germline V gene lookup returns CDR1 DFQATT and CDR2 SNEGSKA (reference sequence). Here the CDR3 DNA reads TGCAGTGCTAGTAGCACAGGGTATCAGCCCCAGCATTTT. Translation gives CSASSTGYQPQHF.

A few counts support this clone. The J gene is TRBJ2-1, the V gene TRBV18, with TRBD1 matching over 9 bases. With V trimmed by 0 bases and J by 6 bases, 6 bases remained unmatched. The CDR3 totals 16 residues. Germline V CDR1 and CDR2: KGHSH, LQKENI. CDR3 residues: CASSPPRRQGGNEQFF. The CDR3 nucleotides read TGTGCCAGCTCACCACCGAGAAGACAGGGGGGCAATGAGCAGTTCTTC.

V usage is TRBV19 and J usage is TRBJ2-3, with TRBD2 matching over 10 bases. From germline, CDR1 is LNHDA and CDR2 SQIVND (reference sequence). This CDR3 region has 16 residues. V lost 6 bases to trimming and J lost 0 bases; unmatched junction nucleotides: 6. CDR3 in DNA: TGTGCCAGTAGGTCTAGCGGGGGCACTAGCACAGATACGCAGTATTTT. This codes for CASRSSGGTSTDTQYF.

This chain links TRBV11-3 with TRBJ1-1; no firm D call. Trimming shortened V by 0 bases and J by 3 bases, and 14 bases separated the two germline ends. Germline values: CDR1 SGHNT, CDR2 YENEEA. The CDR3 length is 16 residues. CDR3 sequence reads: CASSLDREGVYTEAFF. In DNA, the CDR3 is TGTGCCAGCAGCTTAGATCGGGAGGGCGTCTACACTGAAGCTTTCTTT.

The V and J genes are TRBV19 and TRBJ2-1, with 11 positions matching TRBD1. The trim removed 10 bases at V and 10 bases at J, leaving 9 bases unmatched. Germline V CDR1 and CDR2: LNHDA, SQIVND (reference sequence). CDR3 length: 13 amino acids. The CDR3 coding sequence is TGTGCCACCAGTCGGGACAGGGGGAAAGAGCAGTTCTTC. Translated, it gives CATSRDRGKEQFF.

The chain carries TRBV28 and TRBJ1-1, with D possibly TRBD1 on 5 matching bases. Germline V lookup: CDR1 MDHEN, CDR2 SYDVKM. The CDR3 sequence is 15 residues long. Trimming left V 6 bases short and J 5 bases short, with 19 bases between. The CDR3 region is CASSENLGSGTEAFF. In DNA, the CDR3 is TGTGCCAGCAGCGAAAATTTAGGGTCAGGGACTGAAGCTTTCTTT.